This T cell receptor beta chain was recorded in a study of cytomegalovirus exposure and HLA in healthy donors. Study-wide points: Researchers reported that a few CMV-associated chains were confirmed in vitro as CMV antigen-specific. When analyzed later, the rates of TCR association showed variation by HLA locus, with DRB1 the most and HLA-C the fewest.

Amplification used 60 Vbeta primers and 13 Jbeta primers. The assay was immunoSEQ multiplex PCR, and TCRdb's table has in-frame clones only and misses some. The sample carries about 94,000 clones, about 80% recorded once. Points on this clone: The antigen remains unidentified. The junction and the germline gene differ at one end; a read error may be behind it.

Sequences were obtained from PBMCs. This TCR came from a human donor in good health.

The CDR3 DNA reads TGCGCCAGCAGCTTGGTGGTAGGGGGCGACCCGAGCTTC. Protein: CASSLVVGGDPSF. V and J are TRBV5-1 and TRBJ1-2; 7 bases align to TRBD1. CDR3 length equals 13 residues. Germline V gene data show CDR1 as SGHRS and CDR2 as YFSETQ. Variable domain in full (rest from reference TRBV5-1 and TRBJ1-2): KAGVTQTPRYLIKTRGQQVTLSCSPISGHRSVSWYQQTPGQGLQFLFEYFSETQRNKGNFPGRFSGRQFSNSRSEMNVSTLELGDSALYLCASSLVVGGDPSFGSGTRLTVV.